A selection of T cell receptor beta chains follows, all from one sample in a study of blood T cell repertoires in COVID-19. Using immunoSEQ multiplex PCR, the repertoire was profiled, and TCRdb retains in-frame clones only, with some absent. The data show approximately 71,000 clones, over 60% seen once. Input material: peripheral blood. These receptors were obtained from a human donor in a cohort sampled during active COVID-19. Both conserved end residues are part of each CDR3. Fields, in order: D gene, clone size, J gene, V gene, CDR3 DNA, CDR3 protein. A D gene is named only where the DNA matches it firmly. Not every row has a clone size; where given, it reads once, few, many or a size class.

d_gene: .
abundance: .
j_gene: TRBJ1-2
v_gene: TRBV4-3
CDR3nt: TGCGCCAGCAGCCAAGATTTCCTCGCAGGACAAAACTATGGCTACACCTTC
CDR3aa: CASSQDFLAGQNYGYTF

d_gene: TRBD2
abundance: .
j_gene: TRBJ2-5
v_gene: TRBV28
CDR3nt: TGTGCCAGCAGTTTTGGGGCTAGCGGAGATCAAGAGACCCAGTACTTC
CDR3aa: CASSFGASGDQETQYF

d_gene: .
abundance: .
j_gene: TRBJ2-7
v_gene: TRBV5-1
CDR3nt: TGCGCCAGCAGCCCGCGGGACCTCAAGAGCTCCTACGAGCAGTACTTC
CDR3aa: CASSPRDLKSSYEQYF

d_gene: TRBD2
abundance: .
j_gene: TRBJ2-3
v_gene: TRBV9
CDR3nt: TGTGCCAGCAGCGTAGACGTCCCGGCGGGGGGAGCCCCAGATACGCAGTATTTT
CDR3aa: CASSVDVPAGGAPDTQYF

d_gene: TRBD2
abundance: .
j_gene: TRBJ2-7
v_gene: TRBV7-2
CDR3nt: TGTGCCAGCAGCTTAGGGGACTACCCCTACGAGCAGTACTTC
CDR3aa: CASSLGDYPYEQYF

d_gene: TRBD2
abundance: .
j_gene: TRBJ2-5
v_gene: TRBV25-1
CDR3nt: TGTGCCAGCAGTGAGCCGGGGGGGCGATCAGAGACCCAGTACTTC
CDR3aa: CASSEPGGRSETQYF

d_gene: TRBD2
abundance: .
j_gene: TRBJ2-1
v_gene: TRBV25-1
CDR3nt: TGTGCCATCCTGGGACTAGCGGGGGGCATGCAGTTCTTC
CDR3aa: CAILGLAGGMQFF

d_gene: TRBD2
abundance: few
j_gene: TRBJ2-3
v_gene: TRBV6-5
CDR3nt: TGTGCCAGTTTAGCGGGGGGGGCCGGGGATACGCAGTATTTT
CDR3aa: CASLAGGAGDTQYF

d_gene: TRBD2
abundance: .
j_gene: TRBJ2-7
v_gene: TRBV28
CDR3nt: TGTGCCAGCAGGCCGACTAGCCGCGAGCAGTACTTC
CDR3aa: CASRPTSREQYF

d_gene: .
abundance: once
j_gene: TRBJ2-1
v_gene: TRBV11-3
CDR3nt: TGTGCCAGCAGCTTAGATGGACTAGGGGGAGGTGAGCAGTTCTTC
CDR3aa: CASSLDGLGGGEQFF

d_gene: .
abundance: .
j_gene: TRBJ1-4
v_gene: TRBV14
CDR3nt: TGTGCCAGCAGCCACGACCCGGGACTGGTTTTTTTT
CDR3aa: CASSHDPGLVFF

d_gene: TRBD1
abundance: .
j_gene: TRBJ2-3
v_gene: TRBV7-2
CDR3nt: TGTGCCAGCAGCCCACAGGGGAGAGGAGATACGCAGTATTTT
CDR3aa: CASSPQGRGDTQYF

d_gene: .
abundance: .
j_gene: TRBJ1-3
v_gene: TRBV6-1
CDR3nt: TGTGCCAGCAGTGAAGCCGTACAGGGTATGAACACCATATATTTT
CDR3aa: CASSEAVQGMNTIYF

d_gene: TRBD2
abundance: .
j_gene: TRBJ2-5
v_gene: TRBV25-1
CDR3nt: TGTGCCAGCAGTGAATTGGGAAGACTAGCGGGTTACCAAGAGACCCAGTACTTC
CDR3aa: CASSELGRLAGYQETQYF

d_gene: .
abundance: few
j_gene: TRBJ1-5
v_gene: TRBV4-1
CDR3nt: TGCGCCAGCAGCCAACACCGGACTGTTAAGAATCAGCCCCAGCATTTT
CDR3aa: CASSQHRTVKNQPQHF

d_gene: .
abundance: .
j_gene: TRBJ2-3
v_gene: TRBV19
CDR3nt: TGTGCCAGTAGTATGCGAGATACGCAGTATTTT
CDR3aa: CASSMRDTQYF

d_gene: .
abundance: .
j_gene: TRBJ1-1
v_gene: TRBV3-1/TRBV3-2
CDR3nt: TGTGCCAGCAGCCAAACAGGCTTGAACACTGAAGCTTTCTTT
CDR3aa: CASSQTGLNTEAFF

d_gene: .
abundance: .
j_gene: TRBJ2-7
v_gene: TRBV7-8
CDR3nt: TGTGCCAGCAGCTTCGGCGGCCAGGGGAGCTCCTACGAGCAGTACTTC
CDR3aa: CASSFGGQGSSYEQYF

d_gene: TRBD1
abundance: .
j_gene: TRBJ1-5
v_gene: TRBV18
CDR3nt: TGTGCCAGCTCACCGGGACAGTTTAATCAGCCCCAGCATTTT
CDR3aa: CASSPGQFNQPQHF

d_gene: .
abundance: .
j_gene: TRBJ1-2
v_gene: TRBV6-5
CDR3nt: TGTGCCAGCAGGGATCTGGGAGGGTATGGCTACACCTTC
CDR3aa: CASRDLGGYGYTF

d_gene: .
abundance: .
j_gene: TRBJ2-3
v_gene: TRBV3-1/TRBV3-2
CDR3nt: TGTGCCAGCAGCACCCGGACAGCGTCAACTAGCACAGATACGCAGTATTTT
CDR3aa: CASSTRTASTSTDTQYF

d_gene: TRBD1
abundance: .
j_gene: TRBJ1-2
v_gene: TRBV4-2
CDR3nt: TGTGCCAGCAGCCAAGGGGGGACAGGGGCGGATGGCTACACCTTC
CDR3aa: CASSQGGTGADGYTF

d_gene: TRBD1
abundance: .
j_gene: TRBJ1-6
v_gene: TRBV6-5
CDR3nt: TGTGCCAGCGATGTCGGGACAGGGTCCTCCCCCCTCCACTTT
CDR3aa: CASDVGTGSSPLHF

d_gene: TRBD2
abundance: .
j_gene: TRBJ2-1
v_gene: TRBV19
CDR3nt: TGTGCCAGTAGTATCGGGGGGGCTAATGAGCAGTTCTTC
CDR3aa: CASSIGGANEQFF

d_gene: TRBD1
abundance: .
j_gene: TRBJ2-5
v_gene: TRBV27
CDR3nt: TGTGCCAGCAGTACGGGACAGGGGGGCGGAGAGACCCAGTACTTC
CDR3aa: CASSTGQGGGETQYF

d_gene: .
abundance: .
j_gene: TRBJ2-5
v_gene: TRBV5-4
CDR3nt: TGTGCCAGCAGCTTGAAAAGACAGGGAGGTTTGGAGACCCAGTACTTC
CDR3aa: CASSLKRQGGLETQYF

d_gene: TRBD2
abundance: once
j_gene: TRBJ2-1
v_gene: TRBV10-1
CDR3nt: TGCGCCAGCAGTGACCATTCGGGGGGTCTGGGGAATGAGCAGTTCTTC
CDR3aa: CASSDHSGGLGNEQFF

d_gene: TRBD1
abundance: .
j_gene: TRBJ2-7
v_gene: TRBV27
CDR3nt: TGTGCCAGCAGTACCGGGACAGGGCAGAGGCAGTACTTC
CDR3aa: CASSTGTGQRQYF

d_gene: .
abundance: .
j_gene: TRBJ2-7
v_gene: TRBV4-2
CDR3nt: TGTGCCAGCAGCCAAGACCGGACTTTCTCCTACGAGCAGTACTTC
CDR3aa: CASSQDRTFSYEQYF

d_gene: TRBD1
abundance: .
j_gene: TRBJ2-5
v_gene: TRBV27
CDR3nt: TGTGCCAGCAGTTGGACAGGAGCTTTACAAGAGACCCAGTACTTC
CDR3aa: CASSWTGALQETQYF

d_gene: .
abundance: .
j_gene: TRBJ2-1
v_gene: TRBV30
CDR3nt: TGTGCCTGGAGAGGGACAAACTACAATGAGCAGTTCTTC
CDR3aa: CAWRGTNYNEQFF

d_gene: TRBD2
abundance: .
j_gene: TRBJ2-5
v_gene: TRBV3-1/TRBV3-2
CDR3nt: TGTGCCAGCAGCCAAGTCACTAGCGGTAAAGAGACCCAGTACTTC
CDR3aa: CASSQVTSGKETQYF

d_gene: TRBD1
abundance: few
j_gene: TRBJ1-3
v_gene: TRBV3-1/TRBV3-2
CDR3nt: TGTGCCAGCAGCGAGGGACAGGGTCATTTTGCGATCTCTGGAAACACCATATATTTT
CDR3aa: CASSEGQGHFAISGNTIYF

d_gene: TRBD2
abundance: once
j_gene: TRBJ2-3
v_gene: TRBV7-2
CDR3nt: TGTGCCAGCAGCTGGGACGGGAGGGACACAGATACGCAGTATTTT
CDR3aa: CASSWDGRDTDTQYF

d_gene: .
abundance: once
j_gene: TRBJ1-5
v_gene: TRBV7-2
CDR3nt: TGTGCCAGCAGCTTAGTCCAGGGTAACAATCAGCCCCAGCATTTT
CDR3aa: CASSLVQGNNQPQHF

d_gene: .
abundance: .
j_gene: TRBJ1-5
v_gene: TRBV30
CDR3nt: TGTGCCTGGAGTCCCCAGGGCGCAGGGGATAAGCAGCCCCAGCATTTT
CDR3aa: CAWSPQGAGDKQPQHF

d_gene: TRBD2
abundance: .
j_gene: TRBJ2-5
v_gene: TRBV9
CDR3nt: TGTGCCAGCAGCGGGGGACTAGCGGAGACCCAGTACTTC
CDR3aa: CASSGGLAETQYF

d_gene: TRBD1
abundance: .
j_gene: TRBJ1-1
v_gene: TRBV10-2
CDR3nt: TGCGCCAGCAGTGACAGTCAGACAGGGGGGGACACTGAAGCTTTCTTT
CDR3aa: CASSDSQTGGDTEAFF

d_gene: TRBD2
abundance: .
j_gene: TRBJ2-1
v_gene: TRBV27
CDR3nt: TGTGCCAGCAGTTACTACTTAGCGGGAGGGCCGGATGAGCAGTTCTTC
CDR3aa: CASSYYLAGGPDEQFF

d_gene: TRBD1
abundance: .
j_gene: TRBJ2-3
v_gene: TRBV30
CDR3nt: TGTGCCTGGAGTGTAACCGGACAGGGGGTGGGAGATACGCAGTATTTT
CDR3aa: CAWSVTGQGVGDTQYF

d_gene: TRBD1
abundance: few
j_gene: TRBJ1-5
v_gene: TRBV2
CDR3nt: TGTGCCAGCAGTGGACAGGGCGGTTCCTCTCAGCCCCAGCATTTT
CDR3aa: CASSGQGGSSQPQHF

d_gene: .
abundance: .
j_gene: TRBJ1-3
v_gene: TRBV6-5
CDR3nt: TGTGCCAGCAGTTACAGGGGGATGGGAAACACCATATATTTT
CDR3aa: CASSYRGMGNTIYF

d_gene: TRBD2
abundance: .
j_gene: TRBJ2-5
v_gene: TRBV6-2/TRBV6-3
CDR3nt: TGTGCCAGCAGTTACCTTCTAGCGGGGGGGCCTGAGACCCAGTACTTC
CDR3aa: CASSYLLAGGPETQYF

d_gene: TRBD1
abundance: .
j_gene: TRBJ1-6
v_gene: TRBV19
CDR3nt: TGTGCCAGTAGCCCGACAGGGGTTTCACCCCTCCACTTT
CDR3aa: CASSPTGVSPLHF

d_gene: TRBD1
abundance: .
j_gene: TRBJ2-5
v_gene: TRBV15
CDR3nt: TGTGCCACCAGCAGAGCCGGACAGGGGCTCGGAGAGACCCAGTACTTC
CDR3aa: CATSRAGQGLGETQYF

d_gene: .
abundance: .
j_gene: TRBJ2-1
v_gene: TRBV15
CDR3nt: TGTGCCACCAGCAGAGCCCTTGGAGGTTACAATGAGCAGTTCTTC
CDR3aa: CATSRALGGYNEQFF

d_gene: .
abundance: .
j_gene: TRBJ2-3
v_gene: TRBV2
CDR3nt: TGTGCCAGCAGTGAATTGGAGCAAGATACGCAGTATTTT
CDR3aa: CASSELEQDTQYF

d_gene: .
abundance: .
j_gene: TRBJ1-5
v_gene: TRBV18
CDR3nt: TGTGCCAGCTCCCAGGGAATAGATCAGCCCCAGCATTTT
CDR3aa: CASSQGIDQPQHF

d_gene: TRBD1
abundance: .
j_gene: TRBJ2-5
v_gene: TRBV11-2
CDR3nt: TGTGCCAGCAGCACCACAGGGGGCAGGGAGACCCAGTACTTC
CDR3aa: CASSTTGGRETQYF

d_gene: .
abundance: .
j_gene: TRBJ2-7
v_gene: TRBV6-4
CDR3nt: TGTGCCAGCAGTGACTCGATCCTCCGGTGCGGGATCACCTACGAGCAGTACTTC
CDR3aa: CASSDSILRCGITYEQYF

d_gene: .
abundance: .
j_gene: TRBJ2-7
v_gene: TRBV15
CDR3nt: TGTGCCACCAGCAGAGATATTCGGGAACCTCTCGAGCAGTACTTC
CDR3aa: CATSRDIREPLEQYF

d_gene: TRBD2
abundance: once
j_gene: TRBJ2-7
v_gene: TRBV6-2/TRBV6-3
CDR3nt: TGTGCCAGCAGTCCGACCGGGACTATAACCTACGAGCAGTACTTC
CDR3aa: CASSPTGTITYEQYF

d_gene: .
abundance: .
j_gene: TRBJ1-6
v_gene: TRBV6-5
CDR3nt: TGTGCCAGCAGTTATGTTGGGAGGAGTAATTCACCCCTCCACTTT
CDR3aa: CASSYVGRSNSPLHF

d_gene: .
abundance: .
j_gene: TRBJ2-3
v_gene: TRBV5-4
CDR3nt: TGTGCCAGCAGCTCGGGACTGATCGCTAGCACAGATACGCAGTATTTT
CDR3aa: CASSSGLIASTDTQYF

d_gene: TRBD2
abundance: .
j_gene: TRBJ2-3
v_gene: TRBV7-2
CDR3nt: TGTGCCAGCAGCTTAGAGGCGGGGGGAACAGATACGCAGTATTTT
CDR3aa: CASSLEAGGTDTQYF

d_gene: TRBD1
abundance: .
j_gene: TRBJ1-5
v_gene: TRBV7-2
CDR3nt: TGTGCCAGCAGCTTAAGTGCCCTCACAGGGGGCAATCAGCCCCAGCATTTT
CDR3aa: CASSLSALTGGNQPQHF

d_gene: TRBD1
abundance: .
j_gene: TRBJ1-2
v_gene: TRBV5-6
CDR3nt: TGTGCCAGCAGCGAAGGGACAGGCGTTTTCTATGGCTACACCTTC
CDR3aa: CASSEGTGVFYGYTF

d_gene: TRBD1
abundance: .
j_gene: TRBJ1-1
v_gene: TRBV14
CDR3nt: TGTGCCAGCAGCCCTAACAGGGGAAGCACTGAAGCTTTCTTT
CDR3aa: CASSPNRGSTEAFF

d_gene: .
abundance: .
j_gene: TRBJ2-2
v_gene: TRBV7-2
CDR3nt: TGTGCCAGCAGCATCTCGTACACCGGGGAGCTGTTTTTT
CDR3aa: CASSISYTGELFF

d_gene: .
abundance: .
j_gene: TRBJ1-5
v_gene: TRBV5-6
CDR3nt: TGTGCCAGCAGCTCCGGACAGTTAGGTTTGGGCAATCAGCCCCAGCATTTT
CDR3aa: CASSSGQLGLGNQPQHF